These 32 T cell receptor beta chains were sequenced from one sample in a study of response to subunit inactivated influenza vaccine (dated by TCRdb to 2017 to 2018). The time point label, read with the paper, signifies: around 45 days after influenza vaccine administration. Libraries came from RT-PCR. Sequenced on an Illumina HiSeq 2500. TCRdb applied fastp at Q25 and MiXCR to the public reads, then kept only in-frame beta chains. Rows are unified per CDR3 protein, each entry keeping the most common DNA and genes. For this sample the table gives approximately 500,000 distinct CDR3 sequences, of which over 10% were detected only once. Under 15% of the sample is taken by the ten largest. Sequencing was performed on PBMCs from blood, taken around seven weeks after vaccination. Every receptor here comes from a man aged 45-65 years who received an inactivated influenza vaccine. Donor details come from another sample of the same person, matched by shared clones.

This clonotype showed up many times. This chain links TRBV20-1 with TRBJ2-5; D remains unclear. The V gene lost 3 bases and the J gene lost 7 bases, with 15 bases spanning the gap. CDR1 is DFQATT, CDR2 SNEGSKA, per germline (reference sequence). The CDR3 is made up of 13 amino acids. The CDR3 DNA reads TGCAGTGCTAGTGGGTCCACTATCAGGACCCAGTACTTC. Translation gives CSASGSTIRTQYF.

This clonotype has ten or more counts. This rearrangement joins TRBV12-3 or TRBV12-4 to TRBJ2-1; D not certain. The V end was cut by 6 bases, the J end by 0 bases, with 12 bases between. The CDR3 runs 15 residues. The CDR3 sequence is CASSPERTSYNEQFF. CDR3 DNA: TGTGCCAGCAGCCCCGAACGGACCTCCTACAATGAGCAGTTCTTC.

This clonotype came up a few times. The chain is built from TRBV7-2 and TRBJ2-4; D perhaps matches TRBD1 (5 bases). In germline, CDR1 is SGHTA, CDR2 FQGNSA. There are 17 residues in the CDR3. The ends were cut back, 5 bases at V and 2 bases at J, with 19 bases in the middle. CDR3 protein: CASSPTAPWRTKNIQYF. CDR3 nucleotides: TGTGCCAGCAGCCCGACAGCCCCGTGGCGGACCAAAAACATTCAGTACTTC.

The table lists this clonotype with a few counts. The chain joins TRBV4-1 to TRBJ2-3; TRBD1 is a possible D gene (6 bases). CDR1 and CDR2 from the germline V gene are MGHRA and YSYEKL. CDR3 length: 16 residues. V lost 2 bases and J lost 3, with 15 bases in between. The CDR3 loop reads CASSQWADQGTDTQYF. The DNA of the CDR3 is TGCGCCAGCAGCCAATGGGCTGACCAGGGGACAGATACGCAGTATTTT.

Ten or more counts support this clonotype. The chain carries TRBV6-1 and TRBJ2-1, with 8 bases aligning to TRBD1. Per germline, CDR1 MNHNS and CDR2 SASEGT. Trimming at V came to 5 bases and at J to 6 bases, leaving 6 bases not matched to a gene. The CDR3 spans 14 residues. The CDR3 is CASSTPDRANEQFF. CDR3 nucleotides: TGTGCCAGCAGTACACCGGACAGGGCCAATGAGCAGTTCTTC.

The J gene is TRBJ2-7, the V gene TRBV6-2 or TRBV6-3; a possible D gene is TRBD1 (6 bases). The CDR3 has 16 amino acids. Between the trimmed V and J ends, which lost 0 bases and 3 bases, there was a span of 15 bases. Germline V gives CDR1 MNHEY, CDR2 SVGEGT. The CDR3 loop reads CASSYSRLTGHYEQYF. DNA for the CDR3: TGTGCCAGCAGTTACTCCCGCTTGACAGGCCACTACGAGCAGTACTTC.

V gene TRBV27 combines with J gene TRBJ2-3; TRBD2 aligns across 9 bases. Trimming cost V 1 base and J 3 bases; bases outside gene matches: 8. This CDR3 has 17 residues. From germline, CDR1 is MNHEY and CDR2 SMNVEV (reference sequence). The CDR3 DNA reads as TGTGCCAGCAGTTTATGGGTAGCGGGAGATTCGACAGATACGCAGTATTTT. It is translated as CASSLWVAGDSTDTQYF.

This clonotype turned up a few times. The rearrangement uses TRBV5-1 and TRBJ1-5, with no clear D. The CDR3 loop spans 14 amino acids. Trimming removed 0 bases at V and 0 bases at J, with 4 bases between. The V gene's germline CDR1 is SGHRS and CDR2 YFSETQ. CDR3 region: CASSLEPSNQPQHF. The CDR3 DNA reads as TGCGCCAGCAGCTTGGAACCTAGCAATCAGCCCCAGCATTTT. The variable domain in full, completed from reference TRBV5-1 and TRBJ1-5, reads KAGVTQTPRYLIKTRGQQVTLSCSPISGHRSVSWYQQTPGQGLQFLFEYFSETQRNKGNFPGRFSGRQFSNSRSEMNVSTLELGDSALYLCASSLEPSNQPQHFGDGTRLSIL.

The chain couples TRBV29-1 to TRBJ2-1; 9 bases map to TRBD2. Looked up from germline, CDR1 is SQVTM and CDR2 is ANQGSEA. There are 16 residues in the CDR3. Trimming took 1 base from V and 4 from J; bases not matched to a gene: 8. DNA for the CDR3: TGCAGCGTTGAAGGCCGGCGGGGGGGCCGATACAATGAGCAGTTCTTC. It is translated as CSVEGRRGGRYNEQFF.

The rearrangement joins TRBV6-2 or TRBV6-3 to TRBJ2-3, with 7 bases identical to TRBD2. CDR3 length: 18 residues. J lost 2 bases, V lost 2 bases, and 13 bases had no gene match. CDR1 and CDR2 (germline): MNHEY, SVGEGT. The CDR3 DNA follows: TGTGCCAGCAGTTACCCTTATGGCCGGGGGGTCACCACAGATACGCAGTATTTT. Amino acid sequence: CASSYPYGRGVTTDTQYF.

This clonotype was counted ten times or more. The V gene is TRBV7-2, the J gene TRBJ2-2; TRBD2 matches 7 bases. The V gene end was trimmed by 5 bases and the J gene end by 3 bases; junction bases not matched to a gene: 6. CDR3 length: 15 residues. Germline V gene sequence: CDR1 SGHTA, CDR2 FQGNSA. CDR3 region: CASSPGGGYTGELFF. The DNA for the CDR3 is TGTGCCAGCAGCCCGGGAGGAGGATACACCGGGGAGCTGTTTTTT.

The genes are TRBV20-1 and TRBJ2-3; TRBD2 agrees at 9 bases. J was trimmed by 2 bases and V by 0 bases; bases with no gene match: 12. The CDR3 is 18 amino acids. From germline, CDR1 is DFQATT and CDR2 SNEGSKA (reference sequence). The CDR3 is CSAREREGMDLDTDTQYF. CDR3 in DNA: TGCAGTGCTAGAGAGCGGGAGGGCATGGATTTAGACACAGATACGCAGTATTTT.

There are a few counts of this clonotype. The chain carries TRBV4-3 and TRBJ2-6; the D is unclear. Trimming took off 1 base at V and 3 bases at J, with 19 bases between the two ends. The length of the CDR3 is 19 residues. Germline CDR1 is LGHNA and CDR2 is YSLEER. CDR3: CASSQAPEPKEFGANVLTF. The CDR3, as DNA: TGCGCCAGCAGCCAAGCCCCGGAGCCTAAGGAGTTTGGGGCCAACGTCCTGACTTTC.

This clonotype has a count of ten or more. The gene calls are TRBV7-9 and TRBJ1-1; a weak D match, TRBD1 (5 bases). The CDR3 sequence is 14 residues long. Per the germline V gene, CDR1 is SEHNR and CDR2 is FQNEAQ (reference sequence). V lost 3 bases, J lost 0 bases, and 8 bases lay in between. CDR3 loop: CASSFGHLNTEAFF. The CDR3 nucleotides are TGTGCCAGCAGCTTTGGACATCTGAACACTGAAGCTTTCTTT. Supplemented by reference TRBV7-9 and TRBJ1-1, the full variable domain reads DTGVSQNPRHKITKRGQNVTFRCDPISEHNRLYWYRQTLGQGPEFLTYFQNEAQLEKSRLLSDRFSAERPKGSFSTLEIQRTEQGDSAMYLCASSFGHLNTEAFFGQGTRLTVV.

This clonotype was seen at least ten times. The chain has TRBV29-1 and TRBJ1-5; no definite D call. CDR1 is SQVTM and CDR2 is ANQGSEA in the germline V gene. This CDR3 spans 13 amino acids. V was clipped by 3 bases and J by 0 bases, with 6 bases between them. This CDR3 reads CSVEENSNQPQHF. The CDR3 nucleotides read TGCAGCGTTGAGGAGAATAGCAATCAGCCCCAGCATTTT.

The chain couples TRBV3-1 to TRBJ2-2; D is undetermined. CDR3 length equals 13 residues. Trimming shortened V by 1 base and J by 5 bases, and 5 bases separated the two germline ends. Per the germline V gene, CDR1 is LGHDT and CDR2 is YNNKEL (reference sequence). The CDR3 here is CASSQARTGELFF. The DNA for the CDR3 is TGTGCCAGCAGCCAAGCAAGAACCGGGGAGCTGTTTTTT.

In its sample, this clonotype was seen a few times. This chain connects TRBV5-1 to TRBJ2-1; weak D call: TRBD2 (6 bases). The CDR3 extends over 13 amino acids. The V end lost 3 bases, the J end lost 12 bases, and 16 bases lay between the germline ends. Germline CDR1 SGHRS, CDR2 YFSETQ. CDR3 amino acids: CASSSGLTDVQFF. The CDR3 nucleotides read TGCGCCAGCAGCTCGGGACTGACCGACGTGCAGTTCTTC.

On this clonotype: The conserved phenylalanine or tryptophan normally closing the CDR3 is absent here, so this likely arose from a read error. The chain combines TRBV9 with TRBJ2-1; the match to TRBD2 covers 10 bases. V lost 1 base, J lost 6 bases, and 13 bases stayed unmatched. This CDR3 is 18 amino acids long. Germline V gene sequence: CDR1 SGDLS, CDR2 YYNGEE. The CDR3 region is CASSVLRGASGGVNEQFS. The CDR3 nucleotides are TGTGCCAGCAGCGTACTCCGTGGGGCTAGCGGGGGTGTCAATGAGCAGTTCTCC.

The chain has TRBV20-1 and TRBJ2-3; the D is unclear. Germline V gene data show CDR1 as DFQATT and CDR2 as SNEGSKA (reference sequence). This CDR3 region has 13 residues. Written as DNA, the CDR3 is TGCACCTACGAAACGTCCGGCACAGATACGCAGTATTTT. Translating it yields CTYETSGTDTQYF.

This clonotype has more than one count but fewer than ten. The rearrangement links TRBV15 to TRBJ2-1; 12 bases match TRBD2. This CDR3 has 22 residues. CDR1 LNHNV and CDR2 YYDKDF come from the germline V gene (reference sequence). With V trimmed by 0 bases and J by 8 bases, 23 bases remained unmatched. CDR3 nucleotides: TGTGCCACCAGCAGAGATCGATTGTTGACTAGCGGGAGTCGAAATCGATGGTATGAGCAGTTCTTC. Translated: CATSRDRLLTSGSRNRWYEQFF.

This clonotype occurred a few times. V gene TRBV20-1 combines with J gene TRBJ1-1, with 7 bases fitting TRBD1. The germline V gene has CDR1 DFQATT and CDR2 SNEGSKA (reference sequence). Trimming removed 2 bases from V and 0 bases from J; junction bases left unmatched: 9. The length of the CDR3 is 16 residues. CDR3 coding DNA: TGCAGTGCTAGACCCCTAACAGGGGAACTGAACACTGAAGCTTTCTTT. Its protein is CSARPLTGELNTEAFF.

This clonotype was detected ten times or more. The chain is built from TRBV29-1 and TRBJ1-1; D is possibly TRBD1 (6 bases). The V end lost 7 bases, the J end lost 3 bases, and 12 bases lay between the germline ends. This CDR3 is 12 amino acids long. Germline CDR1 and CDR2: SQVTM and ANQGSEA. The CDR3 DNA reads TGCAGCGCGATACAGGGAGACACTGAAGCTTTCTTT. Amino acid sequence: CSAIQGDTEAFF.

This clonotype has at least ten counts. V and J are TRBV7-6 and TRBJ2-2, with D hard to call. In germline, CDR1 is SGHVS, CDR2 FNYEAQ. The V and J ends lost 8 bases and 2 bases respectively, with 15 bases between them. This CDR3 spans 15 amino acids. The CDR3 DNA follows: TGTGCCAGCGCTGACCGGATGGGTAACACCGGGGAGCTGTTTTTT. This codes for CASADRMGNTGELFF.

This clonotype was counted between two and nine times. CDR3 protein: CASSSEFSDTQYF. CDR3 DNA: TGTGCCAGCAGTTCGGAGTTCTCAGATACGCAGTATTTT. This chain links TRBV6-2 or TRBV6-3 with TRBJ2-3; D unclear. Trimming took off 4 bases at V and 4 bases at J, with 9 bases between the two ends. From germline, CDR1 is MNHEY and CDR2 SVGEGT. This CDR3 region has 13 residues.

This clonotype was seen more than once but under ten times. The chain links TRBV15 to TRBJ1-5, with D unresolved. This CDR3 is built from 17 residues. From germline, CDR1 is LNHNV and CDR2 YYDKDF (reference sequence). V was shortened by 0 bases and J by 1 base, with 13 bases between the two germline ends. CDR3 coding DNA: TGTGCCACCAGCAGAGATAAGTATACGAAGAGCAATCAGCCCCAGCATTTT. As protein: CATSRDKYTKSNQPQHF.

This clonotype was detected only a few times. The chain is built from TRBV7-9 and TRBJ2-3; 7 bases are a match to TRBD2. The CDR3 has 15 residues. With 8 bases clipped from V and 4 bases from J, the junction kept 12 bases outside the gene matches. The germline V gene has CDR1 SEHNR and CDR2 FQNEAQ (reference sequence). CDR3 coding DNA: TGTGCCAGCTGGGACGGCGGGAGACGGGCAGATACGCAGTATTTT. Amino acid sequence: CASWDGGRRADTQYF.

This clonotype has only a few counts. The chain has TRBV4-3 and TRBJ2-3, with a possible D match to TRBD1 (5 bases). Germline loops: CDR1 LGHNA, CDR2 YSLEER. Trimming left V 1 base short and J 2 bases short, with 16 bases between. This CDR3 contains 17 residues. CDR3 nucleotide sequence: TGCGCCAGCAGCCAAGTTTGGCAGGGCGAGTTCACAGATACGCAGTATTTT. It encodes CASSQVWQGEFTDTQYF.

There are a few counts of this clonotype. The rearrangement joins TRBV7-2 to TRBJ1-1; a weak D match, TRBD1 (5 bases). Trimming removed 1 base from V and 5 bases from J, with 14 bases in between. CDR3 length: 15 amino acids. Germline V CDR1 and CDR2: SGHTA, FQGNSA. As DNA, the CDR3 is TGTGCCAGCAGCTTAGTTAGTCAGGGAGTGACTGAAGCTTTCTTT. It yields the protein CASSLVSQGVTEAFF. Full variable domain (outside the CDR3, taken from reference TRBV7-2 and TRBJ1-1): GAGVSQSPSNKVTEKGKDVELRCDPISGHTALYWYRQSLGQGLEFLIYFQGNSAPDKSGLPSDRFSAERTGGSVSTLTIQRTQQEDSAVYLCASSLVSQGVTEAFFGQGTRLTVV.

The rearrangement uses TRBV25-1 and TRBJ2-5; TRBD1 matches 9 bases. The V gene end was trimmed by 6 bases and the J gene end by 1 base; junction bases not matched to a gene: 12. CDR3 length: 17 amino acids. Germline CDR1 reads MGHDK; CDR2 reads SYGVNS. The CDR3 DNA reads TGTGCCAGCAGCGGGCCGGGGGACAGGGTACCCCAAGAGACCCAGTACTTC. Amino acids: CASSGPGDRVPQETQYF.

This clonotype was detected only a few times. This chain links TRBV29-1 with TRBJ2-1, with 7 positions matching TRBD2. The CDR3 is 16 amino acids. Looked up from germline, CDR1 is SQVTM and CDR2 is ANQGSEA. J lost 2 bases, V lost 0 bases, and 7 bases had no gene match. This chain's CDR3 is CSVEDWGGPAYNEQFF. DNA for the CDR3: TGCAGCGTTGAAGATTGGGGGGGTCCGGCCTACAATGAGCAGTTCTTC.

The gene calls are TRBV6-5 and TRBJ2-7; D is unresolved. CDR3 length: 16 amino acids. Germline values: CDR1 MNHEY, CDR2 SVGAGI. Between the trimmed V and J ends, which lost 2 bases and 0 bases, there was a span of 14 bases. The CDR3: CASSYAPPSSSYEQYF. The CDR3 nucleotides are TGTGCCAGCAGTTACGCCCCCCCATCGAGCTCCTACGAGCAGTACTTC.

This clonotype was seen a handful of times. This chain links TRBV12-3 or TRBV12-4 with TRBJ1-3; TRBD1 might be the D (6 bases). Trimming took 4 bases from V and 1 from J, leaving 8 bases between them. This CDR3 is built from 14 residues. CDR3 in DNA: TGTGCCAGCAGTTACACAGGGTCTGGAAACACCATATATTTT. Translation gives CASSYTGSGNTIYF.